The 17 T cell receptor beta chains below all came from one sample that was sequenced in a study of cytomegalovirus exposure and HLA in healthy donors. TCRdb's table, derived via immunoSEQ multiplex PCR, lists solely in-frame clones and lacks some. The data hold roughly 120,000 clones, with approximately 88% observed a single time. Sequences were obtained from PBMCs. These receptors all come from a woman aged 30 to 39 in good health and CMV-seropositive.

The V gene is TRBV5-6, the J gene TRBJ2-3; the D is unclear. From germline, CDR1 is SGHDT and CDR2 YYEEEE. The germline V and J ends were trimmed by 4 bases and 3 bases, with 9 bases remaining between them. This CDR3 has 13 amino acids. CDR3 nucleotide sequence: TGTGCCAGCAGCATAGATCGTACAGATACGCAGTATTTT. This encodes CASSIDRTDTQYF.

The V and J genes are TRBV4-1 and TRBJ2-1; tentative D call: TRBD2 (5 bases). CDR1 is MGHRA and CDR2 is YSYEKL in the germline V gene. The CDR3 runs to 15 residues. V dropped 5 bases and J dropped 2 bases, with 13 bases sitting between them. The CDR3 nucleotides read TGCGCCAGCAGCTGGCGGAGGATAACCTACAATGAGCAGTTCTTC. As protein: CASSWRRITYNEQFF.

The V gene is TRBV2, the J gene TRBJ2-3; 10 bases line up with TRBD2. The CDR3 contains 17 residues. Germline loops: CDR1 SNHLY, CDR2 FYNNEI. V shed 6 bases, J shed 0 bases, and the junction held 9 bases outside the gene matches. The CDR3 DNA reads as TGTGCCAGCAGCAAGAGGCTAGCGGGGGTCAGCACAGATACGCAGTATTTT. Its protein product is CASSKRLAGVSTDTQYF.

This chain joins TRBV2 and TRBJ2-5; no clear D. The CDR3 loop spans 13 amino acids. V gave up 9 bases and J gave up 5 bases, with 16 bases separating them. Per germline, CDR1 SNHLY and CDR2 FYNNEI. CDR3 in DNA: TGTGCCAGTTCACCACCAAACAGCGAGACCCAGTACTTC. This codes for CASSPPNSETQYF. The full variable domain, in which reference TRBV2 and TRBJ2-5 provide the parts outside the CDR3, is EPEVTQTPSHQVTQMGQEVILRCVPISNHLYFYWYRQILGQKVEFLVSFYNNEISEKSEIFDDQFSVERPDGSNFTLKIRSTKLEDSAMYFCASSPPNSETQYFGPGTRLLVL.

This rearrangement joins TRBV7-2 to TRBJ1-2, with TRBD1 identical over 11 bases. This CDR3 comprises 13 residues. Germline loops: CDR1 SGHTA, CDR2 FQGNSA. J was trimmed by 8 bases and V by 5 bases; bases with no gene match: 4. The DNA of the CDR3 is TGTGCCAGCAGCCAGGGACAGGGGGACGGCTACACCTTC. Protein sequence: CASSQGQGDGYTF.

This clone was seen once. V gene TRBV18 combines with J gene TRBJ1-2; D unclear. V lost 1 base and J 6 bases, leaving 9 bases between the germline ends. CDR1 KGHSH and CDR2 LQKENI come from the germline V gene. The CDR3 contains 13 residues. CDR3 bases: TGTGCCAGCTCACCACTTGCTTCAGATGGCTACACCTTC. Encoded protein: CASSPLASDGYTF.

The chain employs TRBV11-1 and TRBJ2-2; D is possibly TRBD2 (6 bases). This CDR3 comprises 17 residues. V lost 5 bases and J lost 1, with 17 bases in between. Looked up from germline, CDR1 is SGHAT and CDR2 is FQDESV (reference sequence). The chain's CDR3 is CASSPRGGARNTGELFF. Written as DNA, the CDR3 is TGTGCCAGCAGCCCAAGGGGCGGGGCAAGGAACACCGGGGAGCTGTTTTTT. The full variable domain, completed using reference TRBV11-1 and TRBJ2-2, is EAEVAQSPRYKITEKSQAVAFWCDPISGHATLYWYRQILGQGPELLVQFQDESVVDDSQLPKDRFSAERLKGVDSTLKIQPAELGDSAMYLCASSPRGGARNTGELFFGEGSRLTVL.

The rearrangement links TRBV7-6 to TRBJ2-7; tentatively, D is TRBD1 (6 bases). The CDR3 extends over 14 amino acids. CDR1 is SGHVS and CDR2 is FNYEAQ in the germline V gene. V dropped 1 base and J dropped 1 base, with 8 bases sitting between them. The CDR3 coding sequence is TGTGCCAGCAGCTTAGACAGGGAATCCTACGAGCAGTACTTC. This encodes CASSLDRESYEQYF.

This clone was observed a handful of times. An end of the junction does not agree with germline; a read error may underlie this. The rearrangement joins TRBV7-7 to TRBJ2-1; weak D call: TRBD2 (7 bases). The CDR3 contains 17 residues. Looked up from germline, CDR1 is SSHAT and CDR2 is FNYEAQ (reference sequence). Here the CDR3 reads CASSPLVGGGGYNEQFF. The CDR3 region has the DNA TGTGCTAGCAGCCCCTTAGTGGGGGGCGGGGGCTACAATGAGCAGTTCTTC.

The rearrangement uses TRBV19 and TRBJ1-1; a weak D match, TRBD1 (5 bases). V was cut by 4 bases and J by 0 bases, with 12 bases left in between. This CDR3 is 15 amino acids long. Per germline, CDR1 LNHDA and CDR2 SQIVND (reference sequence). CDR3 sequence (DNA): TGTGCCAGTAGTAAGACAGTTCCCATGAACACTGAAGCTTTCTTT. It yields the protein CASSKTVPMNTEAFF.

This clone has just one count. This chain connects TRBV11-1 to TRBJ2-3; 9 bases line up with TRBD2. The CDR3 spans 16 residues. Germline trimming cut 2 bases from V and 5 bases from J; bases unmatched to any gene: 8. Germline CDR1 is SGHAT and CDR2 is FQDESV (reference sequence). Here the CDR3 DNA reads TGTGCCAGCAGCTTACTAGCGGGATTCCGGGGAGATACGCAGTATTTT. Translation: CASSLLAGFRGDTQYF.

The chain is built from TRBV6-5 and TRBJ1-2; 12 bases are a match to TRBD1. Germline CDR1 and CDR2: MNHEY and SVGAGI. V was pared by 5 bases and J by 8 bases, with 6 bases of the junction left unmatched. This CDR3 is 14 amino acids long. The CDR3 loop reads CASSPPGQGAGYTF. CDR3 nucleotide sequence: TGTGCCAGCAGTCCACCGGGACAGGGGGCAGGCTACACCTTC.

CDR3 sequence (DNA): TGTGCCAGCAGTCCGGAAGCTAGAGTACCCTACGAGCAGTACTTC. This sequence encodes CASSPEARVPYEQYF. This sequence joins TRBV4-2 and TRBJ2-7; no clear D gene. The V gene lost 6 bases and the J gene lost 2 bases, with 17 bases spanning the gap. CDR1 and CDR2 from the germline V gene are LGHNA and YNFKEQ. The CDR3 loop spans 15 amino acids.

This chain links TRBV5-6 with TRBJ2-1; maybe TRBD2 (5 bases). Germline CDR1 is SGHDT and CDR2 is YYEEEE. The ends were cut back, 4 bases at V and 6 bases at J, with 11 bases in the middle. The CDR3 is 13 amino acids. CDR3 sequence: CASSVDGINEQFF. CDR3 coding DNA: TGTGCCAGCAGCGTGGACGGGATCAATGAGCAGTTCTTC.

The rearrangement uses TRBV5-1 and TRBJ2-7; D is unclear. V dropped 1 base and J dropped 3 bases, with 5 bases sitting between them. Germline assignment: CDR1 SGHRS and CDR2 YFSETQ. The CDR3 is made up of 12 amino acids. The CDR3 loop is CASSLNGYEQYF. CDR3 nucleotide sequence: TGCGCCAGCAGCTTGAACGGCTACGAGCAGTACTTC.

The chain joins TRBV9 to TRBJ2-7; 9 bases agree with TRBD2. The J segment lost 1 base and the V segment lost 3 bases, leaving 8 bases of the junction unmatched. CDR3 length: 16 residues. Germline CDR1 SGDLS, CDR2 YYNGEE. In nucleotides, the CDR3 is TGTGCCAGCAGCGAACCTAGCGGGATAAGGTCCTACGAGCAGTACTTC. This codes for CASSEPSGIRSYEQYF.

This clone was seen only once. The genes are TRBV15 and TRBJ1-5; D not resolved. Per germline, CDR1 LNHNV and CDR2 YYDKDF (reference sequence). The ends were cut back, 4 bases at V and 1 base at J, with 5 bases in the middle. There are 13 residues in the CDR3. The CDR3 sequence: CATSTGSNQPQHF. The DNA of the CDR3 is TGTGCCACCAGCACAGGAAGCAATCAGCCCCAGCATTTT.